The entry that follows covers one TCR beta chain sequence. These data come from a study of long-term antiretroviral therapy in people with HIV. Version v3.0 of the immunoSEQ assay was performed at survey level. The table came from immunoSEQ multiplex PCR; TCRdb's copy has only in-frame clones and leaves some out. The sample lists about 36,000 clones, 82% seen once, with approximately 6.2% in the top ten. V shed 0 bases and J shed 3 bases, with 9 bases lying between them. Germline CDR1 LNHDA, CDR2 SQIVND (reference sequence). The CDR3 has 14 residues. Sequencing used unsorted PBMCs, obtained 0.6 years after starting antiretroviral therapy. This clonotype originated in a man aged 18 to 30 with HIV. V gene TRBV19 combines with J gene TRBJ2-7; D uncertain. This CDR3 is CASSIDLVSYEQYF. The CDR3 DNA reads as TGTGCCAGTAGTATAGATCTCGTCAGCTACGAGCAGTACTTC. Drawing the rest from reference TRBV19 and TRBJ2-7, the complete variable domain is DGGITQSPKYLFRKEGQNVTLSCEQNLNHDAMYWYRQDPGQGLRLIYYSQIVNDFQKGDIAEGYSVSREKKESFPLTVTSAQKNPTAFYLCASSIDLVSYEQYFGPGTRLTVT.